The sequence of this TCR beta chain was determined in a study of T cell responses to AZD1222 COVID-19 vaccine. Findings and caveats of the study: Spike as a whole was targeted by vaccine-associated CD4 TCRs, dominant at 160-218 and 743-854. Breadth and depth of Spike-specific TCRs rose after two AZD1222 doses. Among the donors, most were white British and more were female, and clonal diversity was possibly underestimated. After the peak T cell response, and only then, were repertoires sampled.

Sequencing was performed with immunoSEQ multiplex PCR; in TCRdb, only in-frame clones are kept and a portion is missing. The repertoire holds roughly 160,000 clones, with 88% as singletons. V was trimmed by 8 bases and J by 7 bases, leaving 12 bases between them. Germline CDR1 is LNHDA and CDR2 is SQIVND (reference sequence). The CDR3 is 12 amino acids. A note on this clone: Its antigen is still unknown.

The V call is TRBV19, the J call TRBJ1-5; the D is unclear. The sequence came from an adult who received the AZD1222 COVID-19 vaccine. The material sequenced was peripheral blood, taken 28 days after the second AZD1222 dose. The CDR3 here is CASSRLRQPQHF. CDR3 sequence (DNA): TGTGCCAGTTCGAGGCTGCGGCAGCCCCAGCATTTT.